This TCR beta chain came from a study of neurological immune-mediated disorders. TCRdb reprocessed the 5' RACE reads via MiXCR and lists one record per CDR3 protein. The repertoire holds around 70,000 distinct CDR3 sequences, 4.8% seen once, with roughly 2% in the top ten. This clonotype was picked up many times. From germline, CDR1 is DFQATT and CDR2 SNEGSKA (reference sequence). Trimming took off 4 bases at V and 3 bases at J, with 18 bases between the two ends. CDR3 size: 15 residues. Source material was 2 million unsorted PBMCs, stored at -80 °C in RNAlater. The TCR was taken from an older woman with multiple sclerosis. This chain connects TRBV20-1 to TRBJ1-1; D possibly corresponds to TRBD1 (5 bases). Sequencing input: PBMCs. CDR3 DNA: TGCAGTGCTAAACCCCGCAGGGAAGGACACACTGAAGCTTTCTTT. As protein: CSAKPRREGHTEAFF.